Given below is one TCR beta chain in context. The ends lost 5 bases at V and 3 bases at J; junction bases unmatched: 7. This CDR3 comprises 16 residues. The V gene's germline CDR1 is SGHAT and CDR2 FQNNGV. The record originates from a study of blood T cell repertoires in COVID-19. Study as a whole: T cells, B-cell-depleted T cells, or PBMCs provided the cDNA or gDNA that served as material.

Generated by immunoSEQ multiplex PCR, the TCRdb table keeps only in-frame clones and is missing some. The table records approximately 360,000 clones, about four fifths of them present only once. Clinical history as reported by participants underpinned cohort assignment. Sequencing was performed on PBMCs or T cells enriched from blood (not recorded which). The V gene is TRBV11-2, the J gene TRBJ2-1; 10 nucleotides agree with TRBD1. This TCR was recovered from a woman aged 45-60 years who had recovered from COVID-19. In DNA, the CDR3 is TGTGCCAGCAGCACCCGACAGGGGGCGAACTACAATGAGCAGTTCTTC. Translating it yields CASSTRQGANYNEQFF. Filled out from reference TRBV11-2 and TRBJ2-1, the complete variable domain reads EAGVAQSPRYKIIEKRQSVAFWCNPISGHATLYWYQQILGQGPKLLIQFQNNGVVDDSQLPKDRFSAERLKGVDSTLKIQPAKLEDSAVYLCASSTRQGANYNEQFFGPGTRLTVL.